One sample yielded the 15 T cell receptor beta chains listed below, sequenced in a study of T cells in Graves' hyperthyroidism and ophthalmopathy. Authors of the study amplified TCR beta CDR3 regions from RNA transcripts. TCR CDR3 regions were first amplified by RT-PCR with HTBI primers. In TCRdb, the multiplex PCR reads were re-called with MiXCR into one record per CDR3 protein. The profile shows under 400,000 distinct CDR3 sequences, 13% to 15% of them singletons. Sequencing was done on a sample of blood. These receptors were collected from a woman aged 60 to 75 with Graves' ophthalmopathy.

This clonotype showed up many times. The chain combines TRBV20-1 with TRBJ2-7, with 9 bases fitting TRBD1. J lost 1 base, V lost 0 bases, and 7 bases had no gene match. The V gene's germline CDR1 is DFQATT and CDR2 SNEGSKA (reference sequence). The CDR3 has 16 amino acids. The CDR3 DNA sequence: TGCAGTGCTAGAGATCGACAGGGGGAAAGGTCCTACGAGCAGTACTTC. Protein: CSARDRQGERSYEQYF.

In its sample, this clonotype was seen many times. The V and J genes are TRBV12-3 or TRBV12-4 and TRBJ1-6; perhaps TRBD1 as D (6 bases). CDR3 size: 15 residues. V lost 1 base to trimming and J lost 8 bases, with 12 bases between them. The CDR3 sequence: CASSLVGARDSPLHF. The CDR3 nucleotides read TGTGCCAGCAGTTTAGTGGGGGCTAGGGATTCACCCCTCCACTTT.

This clonotype was seen many times. The chain combines TRBV7-2 with TRBJ2-7, with a tentative D call TRBD2 (5 bases). Germline CDR1 reads SGHTA; CDR2 reads FQGNSA. With 1 base removed from V and 4 bases from J, the gap between germline ends came to 14 bases. This CDR3 comprises 15 residues. The CDR3 nucleotides read TGTGCCAGCAGCTTAGAGCAAACGGGATTATACGAGCAGTACTTC. Amino acids: CASSLEQTGLYEQYF.

This clonotype was counted ten times or more. CDR3 DNA: TGTGCCAGCAGCCCTTGGACAGGGCTGAACACCGGGGAGCTGTTTTTT. It specifies CASSPWTGLNTGELFF. V gene TRBV7-6 combines with J gene TRBJ2-2; 8 bases fit TRBD1. The V segment lost 5 bases and the J segment 1 base; nucleotides outside the gene matches: 6. From germline, CDR1 is SGHVS and CDR2 FNYEAQ. The CDR3 consists of 16 residues.

This chain uses TRBV5-1 with TRBJ2-2; 11 bases line up with TRBD2. The length of the CDR3 is 16 residues. Losses at the gene ends were 4 bases for V and 5 bases for J; bases not matched to a gene: 7. Germline loops: CDR1 SGHRS, CDR2 YFSETQ. DNA for the CDR3: TGCGCCAGCAGCCCTGGACTAGCGGGTTTTACCGGGGAGCTGTTTTTT. This gives the protein CASSPGLAGFTGELFF.

The chain employs TRBV18 and TRBJ2-7, with TRBD1 matching 8 bases. After removal of 2 bases from V and 7 bases from J, the junction contained 7 bases not matched to a gene. The CDR3 totals 14 residues. Germline V gives CDR1 KGHSH, CDR2 LQKENI. The CDR3 protein is CASSPEGQGREQYF. CDR3 in DNA: TGTGCCAGCTCACCAGAAGGACAGGGTAGGGAGCAGTACTTC.

At least ten counts were recorded for this clonotype. This chain joins TRBV2 and TRBJ2-2; D may be TRBD1 or TRBD2 (5 bases each). Trimming stripped 6 bases from V and 4 bases from J, with 15 bases between. The germline V gene encodes CDR1 SNHLY and CDR2 FYNNEI. The CDR3 has 15 residues. CDR3 coding DNA: TGTGCCAGCAGAGAACGGGACGTGGGCACCGGGGAGCTGTTTTTT. The encoded protein is CASRERDVGTGELFF.

This clonotype was recorded at least ten times. V is TRBV18 and J is TRBJ2-1; 10 bases match TRBD1. The CDR3 length is 12 residues. Germline CDR1 and CDR2: KGHSH and LQKENI. V was clipped by 3 bases and J by 15 bases; unmatched bases: 5. The CDR3 loop reads CASSPGTGAPFF. DNA for the CDR3: TGTGCCAGCTCACCCGGGACAGGGGCCCCGTTCTTC.

This clonotype was recorded many times. The chain employs TRBV28 and TRBJ1-5; 7 nucleotides align to TRBD1. Per the germline V gene, CDR1 is MDHEN and CDR2 is SYDVKM. Unmatched junction bases numbered 8, after V lost 5 bases and J lost 4 bases. The CDR3 consists of 15 residues. The CDR3 is CASSPSTGQNQPQHF. As DNA, the CDR3 is TGTGCCAGCAGTCCGTCGACAGGGCAGAATCAGCCCCAGCATTTT.

Many counts were recorded for this clonotype. The genes are TRBV2 and TRBJ2-2; TRBD2 aligns across 8 bases. CDR3 length: 17 amino acids. Germline V CDR1 and CDR2: SNHLY, FYNNEI. J lost 6 bases, V lost 3 bases, and 12 bases had no gene match. The CDR3: CASSEGLGAKRPGELFF. The CDR3 region has the DNA TGTGCCAGCAGTGAGGGACTAGGGGCAAAGCGACCCGGGGAGCTGTTTTTT.

This clonotype was observed a handful of times. The chain uses TRBV24-1 and TRBJ2-2; 9 bases align to TRBD2. The CDR3 loop spans 15 amino acids. V shed 9 bases and J 3 bases; nucleotides not matched to a gene: 7. In germline, CDR1 is KGHDR, CDR2 SFDVKD. CDR3 loop: CATHSGRMDTGELFF. The CDR3 DNA reads as TGTGCCACCCATAGCGGGAGAATGGACACCGGGGAGCTGTTTTTT.

This clonotype has a count of ten or more. The chain uses TRBV9 and TRBJ2-7, with 9 positions matching TRBD2. Trimming at V came to 4 bases and at J to 4 bases, leaving 9 bases not matched to a gene. Germline CDR1 is SGDLS and CDR2 is YYNGEE. CDR3 length: 15 amino acids. The CDR3 DNA follows: TGTGCCAGCAGCCCAGACCCTAGCGGGGATTACGAGCAGTACTTC. This translates into CASSPDPSGDYEQYF. Complete variable domain (other parts from reference TRBV9 and TRBJ2-7): DSGVTQTPKHLITATGQRVTLRCSPRSGDLSVYWYQQSLDQGLQFLIQYYNGEERAKGNILERFSAQQFPDLHSELNLSSLELGDSALYFCASSPDPSGDYEQYFGPGTRLTVT.

J is TRBJ2-7 and V is TRBV13, with 7 bases that match TRBD2. After removal of 6 bases from V and 6 bases from J, the junction contained 11 bases not matched to a gene. The CDR3 covers 14 residues. Looked up from germline, CDR1 is PRHDT and CDR2 is FYEKMQ (reference sequence). The CDR3 loop is CASSFREASSEQYF. For the CDR3, the DNA is TGTGCCAGCAGTTTCCGGGAGGCCTCTAGCGAGCAGTACTTC.

This chain links TRBV28 with TRBJ1-4; D may be TRBD1 (6 bases). The germline gives CDR1 MDHEN, CDR2 SYDVKM. This CDR3 has 15 residues. V gave up 7 bases and J gave up 3 bases, with 15 bases separating them. The CDR3 protein is CASMQGGGSNEKLFF. The CDR3 coding sequence is TGTGCCAGCATGCAAGGGGGGGGCTCTAATGAAAAACTGTTTTTT.

The gene calls are TRBV6-1 and TRBJ1-2, with D possibly matching TRBD1 (6 bases). The germline V gene encodes CDR1 MNHNS and CDR2 SASEGT. The CDR3 covers 14 residues. V gave up 1 base and J gave up 4 bases, with 10 bases separating them. CDR3 in amino acids: CASSEGGALYGYTF. In nucleotides, the CDR3 is TGTGCCAGCAGTGAAGGGGGGGCTCTCTATGGCTACACCTTC.